This T cell receptor beta chain was sequenced in a study of cytomegalovirus exposure and HLA in healthy donors. As regards this clone: The antigen is undetermined.

Whole-study findings and limits: What was likely a sequencing artifact was a cluster of highly shared sequence variants. There were some V segments, including TRBV6-2 and TRBV6-3, excluded as indistinguishable. As immune exposure information, only CMV serostatus was available.

This CDR3 comprises 15 residues. Germline V gene sequence: CDR1 SEHNR, CDR2 FQNEAQ (reference sequence). The V gene end was trimmed by 3 bases and the J gene end by 8 bases; junction bases not matched to a gene: 8. Amplification used 60 Vbeta primers and 13 Jbeta primers. TCRdb's copy holds only in-frame clones and misses some; the assay was immunoSEQ multiplex PCR. The sample lists 77,000 or so clones; 65% to 90% were seen once. The clonotype originates from a man between 65 and 85 years old in good health and CMV-seropositive. Sequenced input: PBMCs. This chain links TRBV7-9 with TRBJ1-2, with 11 bases aligning to TRBD1. CDR3 sequence (DNA): TGTGCCAGCAGCTTGGAGGACAGGGGGCCGGGAGGCTACACCTTC. Its protein is CASSLEDRGPGGYTF. Filled out from reference TRBV7-9 and TRBJ1-2, the complete variable domain reads DTGVSQNPRHKITKRGQNVTFRCDPISEHNRLYWYRQTLGQGPEFLTYFQNEAQLEKSRLLSDRFSAERPKGSFSTLEIQRTEQGDSAMYLCASSLEDRGPGGYTFGSGTRLTVV.